This T cell receptor beta chain was identified during a study of long-term antiretroviral therapy in people with HIV. At survey level, the immunoSEQ assay was run in its v3.0 version. TCRdb's copy holds only in-frame clones and misses some; the assay was immunoSEQ multiplex PCR. Of about 36,000 clones listed, 75% to 85% are singletons. Every participant with HIV received treatment in the United States. The sequenced sample was unsorted PBMCs, obtained 3.4 years after starting antiretroviral therapy. This clonotype originated in a man aged 25 to 45 with HIV.

The CDR3 spells CASSLEGDTQYF. CDR3 bases: TGCGCCAGCAGCTTGGAAGGGGATACGCAGTATTTT. The chain couples TRBV5-1 to TRBJ2-3; no reliable D call. The CDR3 extends over 12 amino acids. The ends were cut back, 0 bases at V and 6 bases at J, with 5 bases in the middle. Per germline, CDR1 SGHRS and CDR2 YFSETQ.